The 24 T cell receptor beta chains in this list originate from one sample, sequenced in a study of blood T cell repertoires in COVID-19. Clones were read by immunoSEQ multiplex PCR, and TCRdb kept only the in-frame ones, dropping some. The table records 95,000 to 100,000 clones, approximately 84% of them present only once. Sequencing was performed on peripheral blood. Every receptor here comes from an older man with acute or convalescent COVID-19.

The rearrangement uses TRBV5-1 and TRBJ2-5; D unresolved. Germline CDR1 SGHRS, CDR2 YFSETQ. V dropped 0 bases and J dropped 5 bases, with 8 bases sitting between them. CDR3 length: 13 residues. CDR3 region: CASSLEARETQYF. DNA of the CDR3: TGCGCCAGCAGCTTGGAAGCTCGGGAGACCCAGTACTTC.

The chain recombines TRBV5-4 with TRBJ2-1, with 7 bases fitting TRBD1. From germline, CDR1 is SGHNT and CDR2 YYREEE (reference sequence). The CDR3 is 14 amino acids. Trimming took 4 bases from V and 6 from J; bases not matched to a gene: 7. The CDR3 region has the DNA TGTGCCAGCAGCGCAGGACAGGACTTCAATGAGCAGTTCTTC. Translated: CASSAGQDFNEQFF.

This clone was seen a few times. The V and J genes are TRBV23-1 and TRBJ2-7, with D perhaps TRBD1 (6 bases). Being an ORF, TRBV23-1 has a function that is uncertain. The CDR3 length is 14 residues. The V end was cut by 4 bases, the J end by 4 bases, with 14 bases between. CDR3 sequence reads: CASSPGTLNYEQYF. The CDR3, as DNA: TGCGCCAGCAGTCCCGGGACATTAAATTACGAGCAGTACTTC.

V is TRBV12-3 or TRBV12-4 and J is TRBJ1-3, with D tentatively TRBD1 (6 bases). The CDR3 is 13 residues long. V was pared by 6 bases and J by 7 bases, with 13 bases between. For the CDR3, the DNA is TGTGCCAGCAGCCTTACAGGGTTCAACACCATATATTTT. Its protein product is CASSLTGFNTIYF.

CDR3 residues: CASRKEGGNQPQHF. For the CDR3, the DNA is TGTGCCAGCAGGAAAGAGGGGGGCAATCAGCCCCAGCATTTT. The chain links TRBV2 to TRBJ1-5; TRBD1 might be the D (6 bases). The CDR3 is 14 amino acids. V dropped 6 bases and J dropped 2 bases, with 11 bases sitting between them. The germline V gene has CDR1 SNHLY and CDR2 FYNNEI.

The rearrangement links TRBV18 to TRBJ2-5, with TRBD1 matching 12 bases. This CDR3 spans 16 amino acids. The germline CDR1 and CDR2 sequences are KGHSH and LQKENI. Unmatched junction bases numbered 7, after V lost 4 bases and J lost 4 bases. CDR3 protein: CASSLPGQGAGETQYF. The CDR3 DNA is TGTGCCAGCTCACTCCCGGGACAGGGGGCAGGAGAGACCCAGTACTTC.

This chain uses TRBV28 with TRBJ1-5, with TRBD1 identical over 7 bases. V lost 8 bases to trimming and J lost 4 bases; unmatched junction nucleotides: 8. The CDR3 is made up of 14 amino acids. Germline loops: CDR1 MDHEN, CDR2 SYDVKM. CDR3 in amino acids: CASLQQGRNQPQHF. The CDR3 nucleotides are TGTGCCAGCCTACAACAGGGGAGGAATCAGCCCCAGCATTTT. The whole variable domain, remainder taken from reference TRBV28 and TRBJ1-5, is DVKVTQSSRYLVKRTGEKVFLECVQDMDHENMFWYRQDPGLGLRLIYFSYDVKMKEKGDIPEGYSVSREKKERFSLILESASTNQTSMYLCASLQQGRNQPQHFGDGTRLSIL.

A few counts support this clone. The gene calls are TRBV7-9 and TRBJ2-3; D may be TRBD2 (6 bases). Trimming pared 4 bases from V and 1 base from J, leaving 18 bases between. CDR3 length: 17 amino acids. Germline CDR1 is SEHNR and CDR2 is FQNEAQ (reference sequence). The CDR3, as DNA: TGTGCCAGCAGCTCCTTCGGACTATCCCCTCGCACAGATACGCAGTATTTT. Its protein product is CASSSFGLSPRTDTQYF.

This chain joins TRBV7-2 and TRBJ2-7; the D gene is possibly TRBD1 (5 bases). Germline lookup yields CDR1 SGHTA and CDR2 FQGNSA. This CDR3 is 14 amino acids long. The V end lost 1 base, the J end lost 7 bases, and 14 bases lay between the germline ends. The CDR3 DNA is TGTGCCAGCAGCTTAGGCCGCCAGTCAGGGGAGCAGTACTTC. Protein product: CASSLGRQSGEQYF.

The DNA of the CDR3 is TGTGCCAGTAGGACAGGCCACGCAGTGAACACTGAAGCTTTCTTT. Translated, it gives CASRTGHAVNTEAFF. The J gene is TRBJ1-1, the V gene TRBV19; perhaps TRBD1 as D (6 bases). With 6 bases removed from V and 0 bases from J, the gap between germline ends came to 14 bases. CDR1 and CDR2 from the germline V gene are LNHDA and SQIVND (reference sequence). The CDR3 spans 15 residues.

The CDR3 sequence: CASSLFTSGGFYEQYF. CDR3 coding DNA: TGCGCCAGCAGCTTGTTTACTAGCGGGGGATTCTACGAGCAGTACTTC. This chain uses TRBV5-1 with TRBJ2-7, with 11 bases identical to TRBD2. With V trimmed by 1 base and J by 3 bases, 6 bases remained unmatched. The V gene's germline CDR1 is SGHRS and CDR2 YFSETQ. This CDR3 has 16 residues.

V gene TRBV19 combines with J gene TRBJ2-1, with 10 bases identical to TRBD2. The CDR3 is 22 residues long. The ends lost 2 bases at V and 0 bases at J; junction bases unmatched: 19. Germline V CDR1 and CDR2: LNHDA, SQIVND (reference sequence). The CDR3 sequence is CASSITPPLAGTLSSSYNEQFF. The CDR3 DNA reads TGTGCCAGTAGTATAACCCCTCCACTAGCGGGAACACTCTCGAGCTCCTACAATGAGCAGTTCTTC.

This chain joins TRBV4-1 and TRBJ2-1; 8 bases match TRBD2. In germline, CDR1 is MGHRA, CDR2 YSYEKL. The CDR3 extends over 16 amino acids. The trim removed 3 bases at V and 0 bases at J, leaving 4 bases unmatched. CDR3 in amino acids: CASSHPSGRSYNEQFF. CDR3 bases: TGCGCCAGCAGCCACCCTAGCGGGCGCTCCTACAATGAGCAGTTCTTC.

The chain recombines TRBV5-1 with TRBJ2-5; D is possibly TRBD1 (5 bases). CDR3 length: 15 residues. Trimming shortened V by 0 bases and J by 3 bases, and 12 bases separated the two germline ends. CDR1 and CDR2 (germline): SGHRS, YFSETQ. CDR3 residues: CASSLVGPLEETQYF. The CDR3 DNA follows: TGCGCCAGCAGCTTGGTGGGGCCGTTAGAAGAGACCCAGTACTTC. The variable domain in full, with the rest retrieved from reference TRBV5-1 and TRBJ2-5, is KAGVTQTPRYLIKTRGQQVTLSCSPISGHRSVSWYQQTPGQGLQFLFEYFSETQRNKGNFPGRFSGRQFSNSRSEMNVSTLELGDSALYLCASSLVGPLEETQYFGPGTRLLVL.

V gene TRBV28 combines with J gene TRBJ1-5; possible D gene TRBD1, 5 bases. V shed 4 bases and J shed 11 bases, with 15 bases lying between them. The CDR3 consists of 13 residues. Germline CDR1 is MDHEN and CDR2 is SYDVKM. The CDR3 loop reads CASSSGLQVAQHF. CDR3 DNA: TGTGCCAGCAGTTCTGGACTACAGGTTGCCCAGCATTTT.

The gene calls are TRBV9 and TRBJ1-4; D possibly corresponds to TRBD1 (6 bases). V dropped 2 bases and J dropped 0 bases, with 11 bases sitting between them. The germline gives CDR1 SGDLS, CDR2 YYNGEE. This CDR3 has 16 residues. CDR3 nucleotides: TGTGCCAGCAGCGTGTCGACAGGACCAACTAATGAAAAACTGTTTTTT. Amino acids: CASSVSTGPTNEKLFF.

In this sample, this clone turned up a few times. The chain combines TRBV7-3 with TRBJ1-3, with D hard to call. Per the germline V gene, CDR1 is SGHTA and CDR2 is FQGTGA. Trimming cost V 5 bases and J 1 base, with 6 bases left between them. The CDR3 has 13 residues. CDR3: CASSPGSGNTIYF. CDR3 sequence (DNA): TGTGCCAGCAGCCCCGGGTCTGGAAACACCATATATTTT.

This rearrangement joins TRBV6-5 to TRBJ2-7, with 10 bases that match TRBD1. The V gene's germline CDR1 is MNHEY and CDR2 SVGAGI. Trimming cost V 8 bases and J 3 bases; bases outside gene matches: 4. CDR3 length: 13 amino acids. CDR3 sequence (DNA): TGTGCCAGCGGCTGGACAGGGGGCTACGAGCAGTACTTC. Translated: CASGWTGGYEQYF.

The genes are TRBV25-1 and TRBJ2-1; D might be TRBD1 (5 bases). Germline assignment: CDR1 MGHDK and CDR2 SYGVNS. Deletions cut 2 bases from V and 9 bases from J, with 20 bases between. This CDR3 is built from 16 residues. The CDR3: CASSESVGQGIGEQFF. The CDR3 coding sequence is TGTGCCAGCAGTGAAAGTGTGGGGCAGGGAATTGGTGAGCAGTTCTTC.

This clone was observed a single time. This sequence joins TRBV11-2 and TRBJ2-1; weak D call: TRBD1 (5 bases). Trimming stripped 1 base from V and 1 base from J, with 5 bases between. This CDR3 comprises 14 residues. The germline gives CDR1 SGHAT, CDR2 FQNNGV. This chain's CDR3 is CASSLGQSYNEQFF. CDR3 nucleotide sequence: TGTGCCAGCAGCTTAGGACAGTCCTACAATGAGCAGTTCTTC.

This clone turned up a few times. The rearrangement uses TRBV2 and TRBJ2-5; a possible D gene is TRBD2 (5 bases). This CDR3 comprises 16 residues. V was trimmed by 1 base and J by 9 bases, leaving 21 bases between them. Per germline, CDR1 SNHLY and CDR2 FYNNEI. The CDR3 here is CASSEEYVYVVGAQYF. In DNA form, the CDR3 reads TGTGCCAGCAGTGAAGAATACGTATACGTCGTCGGGGCCCAGTACTTC.

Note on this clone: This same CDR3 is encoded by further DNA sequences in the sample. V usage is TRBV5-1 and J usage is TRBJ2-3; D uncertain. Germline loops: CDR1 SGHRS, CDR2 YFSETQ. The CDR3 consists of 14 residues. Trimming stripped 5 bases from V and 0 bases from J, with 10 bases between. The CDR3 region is CASSYSGSTDTQYF. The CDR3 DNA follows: TGCGCCAGCAGTTATTCCGGTAGCACAGATACGCAGTATTTT.

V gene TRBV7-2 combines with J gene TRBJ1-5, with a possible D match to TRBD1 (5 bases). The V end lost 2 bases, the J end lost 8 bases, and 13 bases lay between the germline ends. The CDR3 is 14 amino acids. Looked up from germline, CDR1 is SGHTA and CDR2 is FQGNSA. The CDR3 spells CASSLRGGVKPQHF. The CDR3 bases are TGTGCCAGCAGCTTACGGGGAGGGGTAAAGCCCCAGCATTTT.

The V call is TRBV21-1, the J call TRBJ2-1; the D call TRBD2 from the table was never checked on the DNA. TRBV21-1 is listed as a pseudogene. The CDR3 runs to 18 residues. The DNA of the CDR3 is TGTGCCAGCAGCACCTCCCGGACTAGCGAAAGCTCCTACAATGAGCAGTTCTTC. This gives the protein CASSTSRTSESSYNEQFF.